These 18 T cell receptor beta chains originate from one sample sequenced in a study of blood T cell repertoires in COVID-19. Data came from immunoSEQ multiplex PCR; TCRdb stores just in-frame clones and leaves some out. This sample has about 500,000 clones; 89% occur once, and the top ten carry roughly 1%. Sequenced: peripheral blood. The source is a man in his late teens or twenties with COVID-19, enrolled during active disease.

The J gene is TRBJ2-3, the V gene TRBV11-2, with TRBD2 as a possible D gene (6 bases). V was shortened by 3 bases and J by 6 bases, with 16 bases between the two germline ends. This CDR3 is 15 amino acids long. The V gene's germline CDR1 is SGHAT and CDR2 FQNNGV. This CDR3 is CASSFTSPPGDTQYF. The CDR3 nucleotides are TGTGCCAGCAGCTTTACTAGCCCCCCCGGGGATACGCAGTATTTT. The whole variable domain, remainder taken from reference TRBV11-2 and TRBJ2-3, is EAGVAQSPRYKIIEKRQSVAFWCNPISGHATLYWYQQILGQGPKLLIQFQNNGVVDDSQLPKDRFSAERLKGVDSTLKIQPAKLEDSAVYLCASSFTSPPGDTQYFGPGTRLTVL.

The CDR3 coding sequence is TGTGCCAGTTGGGACAGGGGGCCCAACACTGAAGCTTTCTTT. It encodes CASWDRGPNTEAFF. The J gene is TRBJ1-1, the V gene TRBV2; 12 bases fit TRBD1. The germline CDR1 and CDR2 sequences are SNHLY and FYNNEI. J lost 2 bases, V lost 9 bases, and 4 bases had no gene match. The CDR3 totals 14 residues.

This clone has only a few counts. This chain uses TRBV6-6 with TRBJ1-6; 7 bases align to TRBD1. The junction had 6 bases not matched to a gene; V was cut back by 0 bases and J by 10 bases. The CDR3 extends over 15 amino acids. Germline lookup yields CDR1 MNHNY and CDR2 SVGAGI (reference sequence). As DNA, the CDR3 is TGTGCCAGCAGTTACTCCCGGGACAGTACCTCACCCCTCCACTTT. Its translation is CASSYSRDSTSPLHF.

This chain connects TRBV6-4 to TRBJ2-2, with unresolved D. CDR3 length: 14 residues. Germline CDR1 is MRHNA and CDR2 is SNTAGT. Trimming stripped 2 bases from V and 4 bases from J, with 8 bases between. The CDR3 DNA sequence: TGTGCCAGCAGTGACGGTAGCTTCACCGGGGAGCTGTTTTTT. Translated: CASSDGSFTGELFF.

This clone has only one observation. Other DNA sequences in the sample encode the same CDR3. The genes are TRBV30 and TRBJ2-7; D gene unclear. Germline CDR1 reads GTSNPN; CDR2 reads SVGIG (reference sequence). V was clipped by 0 bases and J by 7 bases, with 7 bases between them. This CDR3 is 11 amino acids long. The CDR3 nucleotides are TGTGCCTGGAGTGTACTAAGTGAGCAGTACTTC. Translation gives CAWSVLSEQYF.

The V gene is TRBV19, the J gene TRBJ2-1, with D perhaps TRBD2 (5 bases). Trimming removed 5 bases from V and 8 bases from J, with 10 bases in between. This CDR3 is built from 12 residues. Per germline, CDR1 LNHDA and CDR2 SQIVND (reference sequence). The CDR3: CASSGELYEQFF. The CDR3 DNA reads TGTGCCAGTAGTGGGGAGTTATATGAGCAGTTCTTC.

This chain's CDR3 is CASRKPSGGPTEAFF. The CDR3 DNA reads as TGTGCCAGCAGAAAACCGTCAGGGGGCCCCACTGAAGCTTTCTTT. V is TRBV6-5 and J is TRBJ1-1; 8 nucleotides line up with TRBD1. The CDR3 extends over 15 amino acids. Germline V gives CDR1 MNHEY, CDR2 SVGAGI. The V gene end was trimmed by 6 bases and the J gene end by 4 bases; junction bases not matched to a gene: 10.

This chain connects TRBV4-1 to TRBJ2-1; TRBD2 aligns across 8 bases. The CDR3 totals 15 residues. Germline V gives CDR1 MGHRA, CDR2 YSYEKL. V dropped 4 bases and J dropped 8; count of bases not matched to a gene: 10. In DNA, the CDR3 is TGCGCCAGCAGCCCCTGGGGGACTAGAGGCGATGAGCAGTTCTTC. Its translation is CASSPWGTRGDEQFF.

The V gene is TRBV3-1 (or the pseudogene TRBV3-2), the J gene TRBJ2-1, with 9 positions matching TRBD2. Germline CDR1 and CDR2: LGHDT and YNNKEL (reference sequence). The V gene end was trimmed by 3 bases and the J gene end by 8 bases; junction bases not matched to a gene: 14. The CDR3 runs to 17 residues. CDR3 protein: CASSQRGGGGAPDEQFF. The CDR3 DNA reads as TGTGCCAGCAGCCAGCGGGGTGGCGGGGGGGCCCCAGATGAGCAGTTCTTC.

The chain combines TRBV27 with TRBJ1-2, with D unclear. This CDR3 has 13 residues. Looked up from germline, CDR1 is MNHEY and CDR2 is SMNVEV (reference sequence). With 6 bases removed from V and 4 bases from J, the gap between germline ends came to 12 bases. CDR3 sequence: CASSAGRVYGYTF. DNA for the CDR3: TGTGCCAGCAGCGCGGGGAGGGTCTATGGCTACACCTTC.

CDR3: CASSASGTGNQPQHF. The CDR3 DNA follows: TGCGCCAGCAGCGCGTCCGGGACAGGGAATCAGCCCCAGCATTTT. The gene calls are TRBV5-1 and TRBJ1-5; 9 bases line up with TRBD1. J gave up 4 bases and V 4 bases, and 6 bases lay outside the gene matches. Germline lookup yields CDR1 SGHRS and CDR2 YFSETQ. The length of the CDR3 is 15 residues.

The chain carries TRBV12-5 and TRBJ2-1, with D possibly being TRBD2 (6 bases). The ends were cut back, 1 base at V and 10 bases at J, with 11 bases in the middle. CDR1 and CDR2 from the germline V gene are LGHNT and FRNRAP. The CDR3 covers 13 residues. The CDR3 sequence is CASGLAFAGEQFF. DNA for the CDR3: TGTGCTAGTGGTTTGGCTTTCGCGGGGGAGCAGTTCTTC.

This clone was counted ten times or more. V gene TRBV19 combines with J gene TRBJ2-2, with 9 bases identical to TRBD1. V lost 3 bases and J lost 3; bases outside the gene matches: 2. CDR3 length equals 15 residues. The germline CDR1 and CDR2 sequences are LNHDA and SQIVND (reference sequence). This chain's CDR3 is CASSMGDRDTGELFF. CDR3 coding DNA: TGTGCCAGTAGTATGGGGGACAGGGACACCGGGGAGCTGTTTTTT.

The chain couples TRBV5-6 to TRBJ2-7, with 7 bases identical to TRBD2. The germline CDR1 and CDR2 sequences are SGHDT and YYEEEE. The CDR3 contains 15 residues. With 0 bases clipped from V and 3 bases from J, the junction kept 6 bases outside the gene matches. The chain's CDR3 is CASSLGAGTVYEQYF. CDR3 bases: TGTGCCAGCAGCTTGGGAGCGGGAACGGTCTACGAGCAGTACTTC.

V is TRBV5-4 and J is TRBJ2-5; D is ambiguous. The CDR3 sequence is 14 residues long. Trimming removed 0 bases from V and 4 bases from J, with 10 bases in between. Germline-derived CDR1 and CDR2 are SGHNT and YYREEE (reference sequence). Written as DNA, the CDR3 is TGTGCCAGCAGCTTGGGTGTTTTCGGAGAGACCCAGTACTTC. Protein sequence: CASSLGVFGETQYF.

The V gene is TRBV7-9, the J gene TRBJ2-2; 9 bases are a match to TRBD1. Germline values: CDR1 SEHNR, CDR2 FQNEAQ (reference sequence). The CDR3 covers 15 residues. Germline trimming cut 6 bases from V and 1 base from J; bases unmatched to any gene: 3. The chain's CDR3 is CASRPGQGNTGELFF. The CDR3 nucleotides read TGTGCCAGCAGACCGGGACAGGGGAACACCGGGGAGCTGTTTTTT.

This clone appeared a single time. The chain joins TRBV7-8 to TRBJ1-5, with 9 bases matching TRBD1. With V trimmed by 3 bases and J by 6 bases, 9 bases remained unmatched. Germline V gene sequence: CDR1 SGHVS, CDR2 FQNEAQ. This CDR3 region has 16 residues. CDR3 loop: CASSFIGDRVAQPQHF. The CDR3 DNA follows: TGTGCCAGCAGCTTTATAGGGGACAGGGTTGCTCAGCCCCAGCATTTT. The variable domain in full, completed from reference TRBV7-8 and TRBJ1-5, reads GAGVSQSPRYKVAKRGQDVALRCDPISGHVSLFWYQQALGQGPEFLTYFQNEAQLDKSGLPSDRFFAERPEGSVSTLKIQRTQQEDSAVYLCASSFIGDRVAQPQHFGDGTRLSIL.

The CDR3 protein is CAWSVRGRRPLPNEQFF. The CDR3 DNA reads TGTGCCTGGAGTGTACGGGGGAGACGGCCCCTTCCCAATGAGCAGTTCTTC. This rearrangement joins TRBV30 to TRBJ2-1; perhaps TRBD2 as D (6 bases). CDR1 is GTSNPN, CDR2 SVGIG, per germline (reference sequence). The CDR3 covers 17 residues. V shed 0 bases and J shed 6 bases, with 21 bases lying between them.